This TCR beta chain was recorded in a study of blood T cell repertoires in COVID-19. Whole-study context: Samples came from the United States, Italy and Spain, spanning acute and convalescent COVID-19.

Method: immunoSEQ multiplex PCR; TCRdb's copy keeps in-frame clones and lacks some. The data show 250,000 to 350,000 clones, with about 87% seen just once and 5.5% to 8.5% held by the top ten. This clonotype was obtained from a woman in her thirties who had recovered from COVID-19. Sequencing was done on a sample of peripheral blood.

CDR3 coding DNA: TGTGCCAGCAGCTTAGTGTTGTGGGGGGACCGGGAGCTGTTTTTT. Its protein product is CASSLVLWGDRELFF. The chain uses TRBV7-9 and TRBJ2-2, with D perhaps TRBD2 (6 bases). V was shortened by 1 base and J by 9 bases, with 15 bases between the two germline ends. CDR1 and CDR2 from the germline V gene are SEHNR and FQNEAQ (reference sequence). CDR3 length: 15 residues.